The 20 T cell receptor beta chains reported below all come from one sample, sequenced in a study of cytomegalovirus exposure and HLA in healthy donors. 13 Jbeta primers and 60 Vbeta primers were used for the PCR. This table comes from immunoSEQ multiplex PCR, and its TCRdb copy is limited to in-frame clones, with some not included. There are under 200,000 clones in the sample; about 75% occur only once, and 4.9% lies in the top ten. The source material was PBMCs. Receptor source: a male donor in good health and CMV-seronegative.

This clone has just one count. The chain joins TRBV9 to TRBJ2-7; a possible D gene is TRBD1 (6 bases). CDR3 length: 14 amino acids. Germline CDR1 is SGDLS and CDR2 is YYNGEE. Trimming left V 2 bases short and J 5 bases short, with 14 bases between. CDR3 coding DNA: TGTGCCAGCAGCGTCGGACAGAACCCTAACGAGCAGTACTTC. It codes for CASSVGQNPNEQYF.

The chain links TRBV6-5 to TRBJ1-1; no clear D. Germline values: CDR1 MNHEY, CDR2 SVGAGI. Trimming left V 2 bases short and J 5 bases short, with 12 bases between. The CDR3 length is 14 residues. DNA for the CDR3: TGTGCCAGCAGTTACAAACGCCAGCGGACTGAAGCTTTCTTT. This translates into CASSYKRQRTEAFF.

The CDR3 nucleotides are TGCGCCAGCAGTGAGGGGGGGGCTATTTCCTACGAGCAGTACTTC. Encoded protein: CASSEGGAISYEQYF. The J gene is TRBJ2-7, the V gene TRBV10-2; possibly TRBD2 for D (7 bases). V lost 2 bases, J lost 1 base, and 12 bases lay in between. This CDR3 has 15 residues. Per germline, CDR1 WSHSY and CDR2 SAAADI.

The rearrangement joins TRBV11-1 to TRBJ2-1, with 11 bases aligning to TRBD2. Germline V gene sequence: CDR1 SGHAT, CDR2 FQDESV (reference sequence). The V gene end was trimmed by 6 bases and the J gene end by 4 bases; junction bases not matched to a gene: 5. This CDR3 is built from 15 residues. CDR3 DNA: TGTGCCAGCAGATCTCTAGCGGGGGGATACAATGAGCAGTTCTTC. Translating it yields CASRSLAGGYNEQFF.

The V and J genes are TRBV28 and TRBJ2-4, with TRBD1 matching over 8 bases. The CDR3 length is 15 residues. V lost 6 bases to trimming and J lost 3 bases; unmatched junction nucleotides: 7. Germline loops: CDR1 MDHEN, CDR2 SYDVKM. DNA for the CDR3: TGTGCCAGCAGCCCCCCAGGGGGCCTCAAAAACATTCAGTACTTC. This gives the protein CASSPPGGLKNIQYF.

The sample holds one count of this clone. V and J are TRBV28 and TRBJ2-2; 7 positions match TRBD1. This CDR3 is built from 17 residues. Germline V gene sequence: CDR1 MDHEN, CDR2 SYDVKM. V lost 5 bases, J lost 7 bases, and 16 bases stayed unmatched. CDR3 region: CASSQVRRTGAHGELFF. CDR3 coding DNA: TGTGCCAGCAGTCAAGTAAGACGTACAGGGGCCCACGGGGAGCTGTTTTTT.

The chain recombines TRBV6-5 with TRBJ2-5; D perhaps matches TRBD2 (6 bases). With the DNA end fitting TRBJ2-7 better, the J assignment may be wrong. The germline V gene has CDR1 MNHEY and CDR2 SVGAGI. This CDR3 spans 14 amino acids. The CDR3 region is CASSYSSGSYEQYF. Here the CDR3 DNA reads TGTGCCAGCAGTTACTCGAGCGGGTCCTACGAGCAGTACTTC.

V gene TRBV7-8 combines with J gene TRBJ2-3; D gene ambiguous. The ends were cut back, 2 bases at V and 2 bases at J, with 8 bases in the middle. Looked up from germline, CDR1 is SGHVS and CDR2 is FQNEAQ. The CDR3 extends over 14 amino acids. In DNA form, the CDR3 reads TGTGCCAGCAGCTTACGGTCGTACACAGATACGCAGTATTTT. Translating it yields CASSLRSYTDTQYF. Using reference TRBV7-8 and TRBJ2-3 for the parts outside the CDR3, the full variable domain is GAGVSQSPRYKVAKRGQDVALRCDPISGHVSLFWYQQALGQGPEFLTYFQNEAQLDKSGLPSDRFFAERPEGSVSTLKIQRTQQEDSAVYLCASSLRSYTDTQYFGPGTRLTVL.

The chain is built from TRBV9 and TRBJ2-1; TRBD2 matches 15 bases. CDR3 length: 17 residues. V shed 0 bases, J shed 9 bases, and the junction held 7 bases outside the gene matches. Per germline, CDR1 SGDLS and CDR2 YYNGEE. The CDR3: CASSVGAGTSGGFEQFF. The CDR3 nucleotides are TGTGCCAGCAGCGTAGGGGCAGGGACTAGCGGGGGGTTTGAGCAGTTCTTC. Supplemented by reference TRBV9 and TRBJ2-1, the full variable domain reads DSGVTQTPKHLITATGQRVTLRCSPRSGDLSVYWYQQSLDQGLQFLIQYYNGEERAKGNILERFSAQQFPDLHSELNLSSLELGDSALYFCASSVGAGTSGGFEQFFGPGTRLTVL.

V gene TRBV28 combines with J gene TRBJ1-5, with D possibly matching TRBD1 (5 bases). V dropped 6 bases and J dropped 0 bases, with 12 bases sitting between them. The germline V gene encodes CDR1 MDHEN and CDR2 SYDVKM. The CDR3 is 15 amino acids. DNA for the CDR3: TGTGCCAGCAGGGGGGGGACGGTTAGCAATCAGCCCCAGCATTTT. Its protein is CASRGGTVSNQPQHF.

This clone showed up just a few times. The rearrangement joins TRBV7-9 to TRBJ2-3; 9 nucleotides agree with TRBD2. The CDR3 runs to 16 residues. Germline V gene data show CDR1 as SEHNR and CDR2 as FQNEAQ (reference sequence). V was clipped by 5 bases and J by 8 bases; unmatched bases: 14. The CDR3 DNA is TGTGCCAGCAGCCCCTTACCGGGACTAGCAGCAACTACGCAGTATTTT. The encoded protein is CASSPLPGLAATTQYF.

The V call is TRBV28, the J call TRBJ1-3; D unclear. V lost 3 bases and J lost 5, with 5 bases in between. The CDR3 has 12 residues. Germline V gene lookup returns CDR1 MDHEN and CDR2 SYDVKM. The CDR3 sequence is CASSFRRNTIYF. For the CDR3, the DNA is TGTGCCAGCAGTTTTCGTCGAAACACCATATATTTT. The full variable domain, its missing parts supplied by reference TRBV28 and TRBJ1-3, is DVKVTQSSRYLVKRTGEKVFLECVQDMDHENMFWYRQDPGLGLRLIYFSYDVKMKEKGDIPEGYSVSREKKERFSLILESASTNQTSMYLCASSFRRNTIYFGEGSWLTVV.

The chain uses TRBV2 and TRBJ1-4; D gene unclear. The CDR3 is made up of 14 amino acids. CDR1 is SNHLY and CDR2 is FYNNEI in the germline V gene. V was clipped by 8 bases and J by 0 bases, with 10 bases between them. CDR3 DNA: TGTGCCAGCGTGAAGGACTCAACTAATGAAAAACTGTTTTTT. Amino acids: CASVKDSTNEKLFF.

The chain recombines TRBV6-5 with TRBJ2-7; TRBD2 aligns across 7 bases. V lost 5 bases and J lost 5; bases outside the gene matches: 9. The CDR3 is 14 residues long. Looked up from germline, CDR1 is MNHEY and CDR2 is SVGAGI. CDR3 protein: CASSNRDYRDEQYF. CDR3 nucleotides: TGTGCCAGCAGTAACCGGGACTATCGAGACGAGCAGTACTTC.

J is TRBJ1-2 and V is TRBV7-3, with D hard to call. V was clipped by 5 bases and J by 4 bases, with 14 bases between them. The CDR3 covers 14 residues. In germline, CDR1 is SGHTA, CDR2 FQGTGA. For the CDR3, the DNA is TGTGCCAGCAGCCCAGACGTACTAGGCTATGGCTACACCTTC. Its protein is CASSPDVLGYGYTF.

CDR3 in amino acids: CASSWGGHEQYF. In nucleotides, the CDR3 is TGTGCCAGCAGTTGGGGGGGCCACGAGCAGTACTTC. The V call is TRBV28, the J call TRBJ2-7, with a possible D match to TRBD2 (7 bases). The CDR3 consists of 12 residues. The germline CDR1 and CDR2 sequences are MDHEN and SYDVKM. Trimming pared 4 bases from V and 5 bases from J, leaving 9 bases between.

The gene calls are TRBV7-8 and TRBJ2-1; 7 bases match TRBD2. The V gene's germline CDR1 is SGHVS and CDR2 FQNEAQ. With V trimmed by 3 bases and J by 3 bases, 8 bases remained unmatched. The CDR3 loop spans 16 amino acids. The CDR3 DNA is TGTGCCAGCAGCTTCCCCCTAGCGGCTTTCTACAATGAGCAGTTCTTC. Amino acid sequence: CASSFPLAAFYNEQFF.

This chain links TRBV6-1 with TRBJ2-7, with no clear D. This CDR3 has 13 residues. Trimming left V 0 bases short and J 3 bases short, with 6 bases between. Germline loops: CDR1 MNHNS, CDR2 SASEGT. The chain's CDR3 is CASSEATLYEQYF. The CDR3 nucleotides read TGTGCCAGCAGTGAAGCGACACTCTACGAGCAGTACTTC.

This clone was seen a few times. V is TRBV19 and J is TRBJ2-7; 9 nucleotides agree with TRBD1. Germline values: CDR1 LNHDA, CDR2 SQIVND (reference sequence). The CDR3 is 15 residues long. The ends lost 3 bases at V and 1 base at J; junction bases unmatched: 4. The CDR3, as DNA: TGTGCCAGTAGTATCGGTGGGACAGGGTCCTACGAGCAGTACTTC. This translates into CASSIGGTGSYEQYF. The full variable domain, with the rest looked up from reference TRBV19 and TRBJ2-7, is DGGITQSPKYLFRKEGQNVTLSCEQNLNHDAMYWYRQDPGQGLRLIYYSQIVNDFQKGDIAEGYSVSREKKESFPLTVTSAQKNPTAFYLCASSIGGTGSYEQYFGPGTRLTVT.

The chain links TRBV7-2 to TRBJ2-5, with D tentatively TRBD2 (6 bases). V lost 2 bases to trimming and J lost 3 bases, with 13 bases between them. The germline V gene has CDR1 SGHTA and CDR2 FQGNSA. The CDR3 is 15 residues long. CDR3: CASSLSRGGKETQYF. CDR3 nucleotide sequence: TGTGCCAGCAGCTTATCTCGAGGCGGGAAAGAGACCCAGTACTTC.